This T cell receptor beta chain was recovered during a study of blood T cell repertoires in COVID-19. On the study more broadly: Specimens from acute and convalescent COVID-19 originated in the United States, Italy and Spain. The cDNA or gDNA used as material had been derived from T cells, B-cell-depleted T cells, or PBMCs.

Trimming removed 3 bases at V and 8 bases at J, with 13 bases between. The CDR3 contains 13 residues. Under the authors' procedure: Reference gene primer amplification in the assay estimated nucleated cell counts. The repertoire was sequenced with immunoSEQ multiplex PCR; TCRdb's copy has only in-frame clones and lacks some. Clone size and the V and J calls come from that table; the DNA yielded D and trimming. Here the sample spans tens of thousands of clones, approximately 80% being singletons. The sequenced material came from peripheral blood. V and J are TRBV12-3 or TRBV12-4 and TRBJ1-2; D gene uncertain. The clonotype was recovered from a woman at least 80 years old with active or convalescent COVID-19. CDR3 nucleotide sequence: TGTGCCAGCAGTTTGGGCCCTCTGCTCGGCTACACCTTC. As protein: CASSLGPLLGYTF.